These T cell receptor beta chains were read from a single sample in a study of blood T cells in healthy people across ages. TCRdb processed the 5' RACE reads anew with MiXCR; each CDR3 protein has one entry. The sample holds around 1,800,000 distinct CDR3 sequences; more than 35% are singletons and the top ten take roughly 23%. Sequenced sample: blood. The receptors shown here come from a human donor in good health. CDR3s include the opening cysteine and the closing phenylalanine or tryptophan. Fields, in order: V gene, J gene, CDR3 protein.

TRBV20-1	TRBJ1-6	CSARSRDNSPLHF
TRBV30	TRBJ1-6	CAWSVQGPLHF
TRBV4-3	TRBJ2-7	CASSQESLAGGLSEQYF
TRBV12-3/TRBV12-4	TRBJ2-3	CASSQPGQLLSDTQYF
TRBV6-5	TRBJ2-1	CASNEQGSSYNEQFF
TRBV7-2	TRBJ1-2	CASSLYQGPGYTF
TRBV5-1	TRBJ2-6	CASRLGYSGANVLTF
TRBV24-1	TRBJ2-3	CATSEQTSGVHTDTQYF
TRBV28	TRBJ2-1	CASTYSVSYNEQFF
TRBV7-3	TRBJ2-3	CASSFTSGGSDTQYF
TRBV7-2	TRBJ2-3	CASSLRLLAGGQGDTQYF
TRBV7-2	TRBJ1-2	CASSLRVGYGHTF
TRBV7-6	TRBJ2-1	CASSLRGLGQGMYNEQFF
TRBV20-1	TRBJ2-3	CSAHRLAEDTQYF
TRBV7-9	TRBJ2-5	CASSPPSGRETQYF
TRBV12-3/TRBV12-4	TRBJ2-3	CASSAGISGTDTQYF
TRBV7-3	TRBJ2-2	CASSLISADTGELFF
TRBV3-1	TRBJ1-5	CASSRWGTSQPQHF
TRBV2	TRBJ2-1	CASTGHHNEQFF
TRBV10-3	TRBJ2-7	CAISSQGNSYEQYF
TRBV19	TRBJ2-7	CASSTYQGNKREQYF
TRBV29-1	TRBJ1-2	CSVEALTGMRTYGYIF
TRBV9	TRBJ1-2	CASSVGGEAGHGYTF
TRBV7-6	TRBJ2-1	CASSSGTSVHNEQFF
TRBV7-2	TRBJ2-3	CATKVGGIDTQYF
TRBV20-1	TRBJ2-6	CSARDRGGSSGANVLTF
TRBV7-8	TRBJ1-1	CASSLVAVMTEAFF
TRBV5-1	TRBJ2-7	CASRRWGQGHRRSSYEQYF
TRBV9	TRBJ2-1	CASSVGAGGPLEQFF
TRBV13	TRBJ2-4	CASSLGPFEEQYF
TRBV7-2	TRBJ1-5	CASSLDRGRNQPQHF
TRBV6-2/TRBV6-3	TRBJ2-1	CASSAQGTSYNEQFF
TRBV7-2	TRBJ2-1	CASSLGAPSGEQFF
TRBV5-5	TRBJ1-1	CASSFVEFTEAFF
TRBV20-1	TRBJ2-1	CSAHRDIEDPNEQFF
TRBV6-1	TRBJ2-3	CASSDPGLAVSTDTQYF
TRBV9	TRBJ2-5	CASSVANSKTQYF
TRBV20-1	TRBJ1-1	CSASSGGTEAFF